The 22 T cell receptor beta chains below come from one sample, sequenced in a study of blood T cell repertoires in COVID-19. The repertoire was sequenced with immunoSEQ multiplex PCR; TCRdb's copy has only in-frame clones and lacks some. The table shows about 64,000 clones, with 80% to 90% occurring only once. The sequenced material came from peripheral blood. These TCRs come from a woman aged 60-70 years with COVID-19, enrolled during active disease.

This chain joins TRBV30 and TRBJ1-1; D is possibly TRBD1 (5 bases). Germline V CDR1 and CDR2: GTSNPN, SVGIG (reference sequence). V lost 5 bases and J 3 bases, leaving 13 bases between the germline ends. The CDR3 sequence is 13 residues long. DNA for the CDR3: TGTGCCTGGGGAAAGACAGCAGACACTGAAGCTTTCTTT. Amino acid sequence: CAWGKTADTEAFF.

The J gene is TRBJ2-5, the V gene TRBV13; tentatively, D is TRBD2 (5 bases). Trimming removed 8 bases at V and 4 bases at J, with 14 bases between. The CDR3 length is 13 residues. The V gene's germline CDR1 is PRHDT and CDR2 FYEKMQ (reference sequence). CDR3 residues: CASGKGEGETQYF. CDR3 coding DNA: TGTGCCAGCGGAAAGGGCGAGGGAGAGACCCAGTACTTC.

This CDR3 is CASSFGTGPNYGYTF. The CDR3 bases are TGTGCCAGCAGCTTCGGGACAGGGCCAAACTATGGCTACACCTTC. The rearrangement links TRBV7-2 to TRBJ1-2; the match to TRBD1 covers 9 bases. Unmatched junction bases numbered 4, after V lost 3 bases and J lost 2 bases. The germline CDR1 and CDR2 sequences are SGHTA and FQGNSA. The CDR3 has 15 amino acids.

CDR3 sequence: CASSAGLAGGLRELFF. CDR3 DNA sequence: TGTGCCAGTAGTGCCGGACTAGCGGGAGGCTTAAGGGAGCTGTTTTTT. The chain has TRBV19 and TRBJ2-2, with 14 bases identical to TRBD2. With 5 bases clipped from V and 9 bases from J, the junction kept 8 bases outside the gene matches. The CDR3 extends over 16 amino acids. The germline CDR1 and CDR2 sequences are LNHDA and SQIVND (reference sequence).

The chain uses TRBV19 and TRBJ2-2; 8 bases line up with TRBD1. The CDR3 has 15 residues. Per the germline V gene, CDR1 is LNHDA and CDR2 is SQIVND (reference sequence). With 1 base clipped from V and 7 bases from J, the junction kept 5 bases outside the gene matches. CDR3 protein: CASSIGQGADGELFF. The DNA of the CDR3 is TGTGCCAGTAGTATAGGGCAGGGGGCCGACGGGGAGCTGTTTTTT.

A single count supports this clone. The J gene is TRBJ1-6, the V gene TRBV5-6, with 7 bases aligning to TRBD1. CDR1 SGHDT and CDR2 YYEEEE come from the germline V gene. Germline trimming cut 2 bases from V and 7 bases from J; bases unmatched to any gene: 3. CDR3 size: 14 residues. The CDR3 region is CASSLQGQNSPLHF. For the CDR3, the DNA is TGTGCCAGCAGCTTACAGGGACAGAATTCACCCCTCCACTTT.

J is TRBJ2-2 and V is TRBV9; 11 bases are shared with TRBD2. V shed 0 bases, J shed 0 bases, and the junction held 1 base outside the gene matches. The CDR3 runs 17 residues. Germline CDR1 is SGDLS and CDR2 is YYNGEE. CDR3 sequence (DNA): TGTGCCAGCAGCGTAGAGACTAGCGGGGCGAACACCGGGGAGCTGTTTTTT. As protein: CASSVETSGANTGELFF.

The genes are TRBV2 and TRBJ2-1, with unresolved D. CDR3 length: 10 amino acids. CDR1 SNHLY and CDR2 FYNNEI come from the germline V gene. The V gene lost 7 bases and the J gene lost 8 bases, with 6 bases spanning the gap. This CDR3 reads CASKRDEQFF. DNA for the CDR3: TGTGCCAGCAAAAGAGATGAGCAGTTCTTC. Filled out from reference TRBV2 and TRBJ2-1, the complete variable domain reads EPEVTQTPSHQVTQMGQEVILRCVPISNHLYFYWYRQILGQKVEFLVSFYNNEISEKSEIFDDQFSVERPDGSNFTLKIRSTKLEDSAMYFCASKRDEQFFGPGTRLTVL.

The chain uses TRBV7-9 and TRBJ1-3, with 7 bases identical to TRBD1. With V trimmed by 1 base and J by 3 bases, 3 bases remained unmatched. The CDR3 is made up of 15 amino acids. Germline CDR1 is SEHNR and CDR2 is FQNEAQ (reference sequence). DNA for the CDR3: TGTGCCAGCAGCTTAGAGGGGGCGCTTGGAAACACCATATATTTT. This encodes CASSLEGALGNTIYF.

The rearrangement links TRBV2 to TRBJ2-6; D ambiguous. Germline V gene sequence: CDR1 SNHLY, CDR2 FYNNEI. The length of the CDR3 is 17 residues. The V and J ends lost 4 bases and 4 bases respectively, with 17 bases between them. CDR3: CASSAVRLGSGANVLTF. The CDR3 bases are TGTGCCAGCAGTGCGGTCAGACTTGGGTCCGGGGCCAACGTCCTGACTTTC.

The chain joins TRBV6-2 or TRBV6-3 to TRBJ1-2, with D possibly TRBD1 on 6 matching bases. This CDR3 has 12 amino acids. Germline V gene sequence: CDR1 MNHEY, CDR2 SVGEGT. The V gene lost 8 bases and the J gene lost 3 bases, with 10 bases spanning the gap. As DNA, the CDR3 is TGTGCCAGCTGCCGGACAGACTATGGCTACACCTTC. Protein sequence: CASCRTDYGYTF.

This chain links TRBV2 with TRBJ1-6; D uncertain. Germline V CDR1 and CDR2: SNHLY, FYNNEI. The V gene lost 10 bases and the J gene lost 0 bases, with 13 bases spanning the gap. The CDR3 is made up of 15 amino acids. The CDR3 bases are TGTGCCACCCCTAGCCGAGACTCCTATAATTCACCCCTCCACTTT. It specifies CATPSRDSYNSPLHF.

By sample share, this clone is medium-sized. V usage is TRBV5-5 and J usage is TRBJ1-3; D unclear. Germline V gives CDR1 SGHKS, CDR2 YYEKEE (reference sequence). The CDR3 covers 17 residues. V gave up 2 bases and J gave up 3 bases, with 18 bases separating them. CDR3 residues: CASSFSAPGVRGNTIYF. DNA of the CDR3: TGTGCCAGCAGCTTCTCGGCCCCGGGAGTTCGTGGAAACACCATATATTTT.

The rearrangement links TRBV7-9 to TRBJ2-3; TRBD2 matches 7 bases. Per the germline V gene, CDR1 is SEHNR and CDR2 is FQNEAQ (reference sequence). J was trimmed by 0 bases and V by 5 bases; bases with no gene match: 14. CDR3 length equals 18 residues. CDR3 protein: CASSPSAPGGWSTDTQYF. In nucleotides, the CDR3 is TGTGCCAGCAGCCCAAGCGCCCCGGGGGGATGGAGCACAGATACGCAGTATTTT.

The chain combines TRBV19 with TRBJ1-6; D perhaps matches TRBD1 (6 bases). This CDR3 spans 17 amino acids. CDR1 LNHDA and CDR2 SQIVND come from the germline V gene (reference sequence). V was clipped by 8 bases and J by 0 bases, with 17 bases between them. CDR3: CASPQPGVSSYNSPLHF. CDR3 bases: TGTGCCAGTCCTCAACCAGGGGTGAGCTCCTATAATTCACCCCTCCACTTT.

This clone was detected only once. This rearrangement joins TRBV2 to TRBJ2-2; weak D call: TRBD1 (6 bases). Between the trimmed V and J ends, which lost 6 bases and 4 bases, there was a span of 12 bases. Germline-derived CDR1 and CDR2 are SNHLY and FYNNEI. This CDR3 comprises 14 residues. CDR3 loop: CASRAGVATGELFF. In DNA, the CDR3 is TGTGCCAGCAGGGCAGGGGTGGCCACCGGGGAGCTGTTTTTT.

The genes are TRBV2 and TRBJ2-1, with 10 bases identical to TRBD2. The CDR3 runs 13 residues. V dropped 4 bases and J dropped 6; count of bases not matched to a gene: 0. Germline CDR1 SNHLY, CDR2 FYNNEI. In DNA form, the CDR3 reads TGTGCCAGCAGTGGGACTAGCGGCAATGAGCAGTTCTTC. It translates to CASSGTSGNEQFF.

J is TRBJ1-2 and V is TRBV5-4; 9 nucleotides align to TRBD1. This CDR3 contains 15 residues. Germline V lookup: CDR1 SGHNT, CDR2 YYREEE (reference sequence). J gave up 5 bases and V 3 bases, and 8 bases lay outside the gene matches. In nucleotides, the CDR3 is TGTGCCAGCAGCTCGCTCGGGACAGGGTTGTATGGCTACACCTTC. It is translated as CASSSLGTGLYGYTF.

The genes are TRBV19 and TRBJ1-5, with a possible D match to TRBD1 (6 bases). Trimming took 6 bases from V and 7 from J, leaving 13 bases between them. CDR3 length: 13 residues. Germline assignment: CDR1 LNHDA and CDR2 SQIVND (reference sequence). In DNA form, the CDR3 reads TGTGCCAGTAGACAGGGCCCCGGACAGCCCCAGCATTTT. Translating it yields CASRQGPGQPQHF.

The chain links TRBV27 to TRBJ2-7; 9 positions match TRBD1. The V and J ends lost 0 bases and 4 bases, in that order; junction bases with no gene match: 10. The germline V gene encodes CDR1 MNHEY and CDR2 SMNVEV (reference sequence). This CDR3 is 17 amino acids long. As DNA, the CDR3 is TGTGCCAGCAGTTTATCAATAAACAGGGGGCGAGGGTACGAGCAGTACTTC. Amino acid sequence: CASSLSINRGRGYEQYF.

The chain recombines TRBV7-9 with TRBJ2-1; 15 bases match TRBD2. Trimming removed 0 bases from V and 4 bases from J; junction bases left unmatched: 7. Germline values: CDR1 SEHNR, CDR2 FQNEAQ (reference sequence). CDR3 length equals 19 residues. CDR3 sequence: CASSLARTSGGVRYNEQFF. CDR3 coding DNA: TGTGCCAGCAGCTTAGCGCGGACTAGCGGGGGGGTGCGGTACAATGAGCAGTTCTTC.

The V call is TRBV19, the J call TRBJ1-4; a weak D match, TRBD1 (6 bases). V was clipped by 6 bases and J by 5 bases, with 16 bases between them. The CDR3 runs 15 residues. The germline gives CDR1 LNHDA, CDR2 SQIVND (reference sequence). CDR3 amino acids: CASSPWADRNEKLFF. DNA for the CDR3: TGTGCCAGTAGCCCCTGGGCAGACAGGAATGAAAAACTGTTTTTT. The full variable domain, completed using reference TRBV19 and TRBJ1-4, is DGGITQSPKYLFRKEGQNVTLSCEQNLNHDAMYWYRQDPGQGLRLIYYSQIVNDFQKGDIAEGYSVSREKKESFPLTVTSAQKNPTAFYLCASSPWADRNEKLFFGSGTQLSVL.